The T cell receptor beta chain under discussion was sequenced for a study of T cells in Graves' hyperthyroidism and ophthalmopathy. Points from the study as a whole: Most clonotypes expanded in the thyroid (above 0.001) were also present in blood.

This clonotype was observed many times. Its specificity is not known. PBMCs came from around 9.7 ml fresh peripheral blood. The CDR3 is 12 residues long. From germline, CDR1 is DFQATT and CDR2 SNEGSKA (reference sequence). The V end lost 7 bases, the J end lost 5 bases, and 14 bases lay between the germline ends. Researchers amplified the TCR beta CDR3 regions from RNA transcripts. Primed by the HTBI set, a first-round RT-PCR was run on the TCR CDR3. TCRdb reprocessed the multiplex PCR reads with MiXCR, giving one entry per CDR3 protein. Of hundreds of thousands of distinct CDR3 sequences in the sample, around 20% were seen once.

The V call is TRBV20-1, the J call TRBJ1-2; D is uncertain. Sequencing was done on a sample of blood. The TCR was taken from a man aged 30-40 years with Graves' ophthalmopathy. This CDR3 reads CSGDPLGYGYTF. The CDR3 DNA sequence: TGCAGTGGGGATCCCCTCGGGTATGGCTACACCTTC.